Listed below are T cell receptor beta chains from one sample, sequenced in a study of T cells expressing NK-cell markers. TCRdb reanalyzed the 5' RACE reads and collapses them to one entry per CDR3 protein, without DNA. This repertoire includes some 410,000 distinct CDR3 sequences. Sequenced: blood T cells: a sorted CD56 or NKG2C T cell subset, CD4+ or CD8+ T cells, or bulk PBMC T cells (not recorded which). These receptors were taken from a woman aged 18 to 69 in good health. The CDR3 runs from the conserved cysteine through the conserved F or W.

v_call	j_call	cdr3_aa
TRBV20-1	TRBJ1-5	CSVKQGYQPQHF
TRBV7-2	TRBJ2-2	CASSLRFPPELFF
TRBV28	TRBJ2-7	CASSLMGILSQPYEQYF
TRBV7-2	TRBJ2-1	CASSFALLGSGEQFF
TRBV12-3/TRBV12-4	TRBJ2-7	CASSPTATSYEQYF
TRBV20-1	TRBJ1-4	CSARPGTTNEKLFF
TRBV9	TRBJ2-1	CASSPQSGSEVKEQFF
TRBV20-1	TRBJ2-2	CSAFAGARNGELFF
TRBV20-1	TRBJ2-1	CSARDPRSGLNEQFF
TRBV9	TRBJ2-5	CASSGGSGTETQYF
TRBV6-4	TRBJ2-3	CASSERLAGPLGTDTQYF
TRBV11-3	TRBJ2-5	CASSLVGGHYQETQYF
TRBV4-3	TRBJ2-7	CASAQGLSYEQYF
TRBV5-6	TRBJ2-3	CASSLDGGRTQYF
TRBV5-6	TRBJ1-5	CASSQQGGLIQPQHF
TRBV11-2	TRBJ2-3	CASSFSKGTGDRDTQYF
TRBV10-3	TRBJ1-1	CAITPAPNTEAFF
TRBV19	TRBJ1-3	CASSIVESSGNTIYF
TRBV3-1	TRBJ2-7	CASTVGLAAYEQYF
TRBV6-5	TRBJ2-2	CASSYSKVLAYTGELFF
TRBV5-1	TRBJ2-3	CASSLADLLPDDTQYF
TRBV27	TRBJ2-1	CASSFLKGNEQFF
TRBV28	TRBJ1-6	CASSSGTGDNSPLHF
TRBV18	TRBJ1-4	CASSPREIGEKLFF
TRBV20-1	TRBJ1-2	CSARPFSYGYTF
TRBV19	TRBJ1-1	CATTRGQVNTEAFF
TRBV19	TRBJ1-1	CASSMNGQVNTEAFF
TRBV25-1	TRBJ2-7	CASTPTGSSYEQYF
TRBV7-9	TRBJ2-1	CASALPGLAGYNEQFF
TRBV27	TRBJ2-1	CASSLFGTYGNEQCF
TRBV2	TRBJ2-5	CASGPAGLASETQYF
TRBV12-3/TRBV12-4	TRBJ1-5	CASSRTGTSNQPQHF
TRBV15	TRBJ2-4	CATRGTGSYIQYF
TRBV13	TRBJ2-3	CASSPRQGVSDTQYF
TRBV6-1	TRBJ1-2	CASSRLTGNYGYTF